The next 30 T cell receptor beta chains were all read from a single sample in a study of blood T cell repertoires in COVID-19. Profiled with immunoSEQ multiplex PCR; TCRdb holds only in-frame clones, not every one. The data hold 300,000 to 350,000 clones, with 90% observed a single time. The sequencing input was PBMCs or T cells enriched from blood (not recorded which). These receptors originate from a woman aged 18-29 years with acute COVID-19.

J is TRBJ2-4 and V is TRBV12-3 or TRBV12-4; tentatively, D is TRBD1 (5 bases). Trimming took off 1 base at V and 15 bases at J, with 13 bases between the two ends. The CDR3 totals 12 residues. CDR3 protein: CASSLGQGRGYF. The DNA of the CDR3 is TGTGCCAGCAGTTTAGGTCAGGGTCGAGGGTACTTC.

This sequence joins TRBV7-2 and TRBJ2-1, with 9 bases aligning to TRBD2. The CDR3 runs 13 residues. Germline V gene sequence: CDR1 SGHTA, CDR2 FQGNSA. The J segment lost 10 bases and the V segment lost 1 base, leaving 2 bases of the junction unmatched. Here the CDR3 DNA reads TGTGCCAGCAGCTTAGGAGCGGGAGGCGAGCAGTTCTTC. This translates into CASSLGAGGEQFF.

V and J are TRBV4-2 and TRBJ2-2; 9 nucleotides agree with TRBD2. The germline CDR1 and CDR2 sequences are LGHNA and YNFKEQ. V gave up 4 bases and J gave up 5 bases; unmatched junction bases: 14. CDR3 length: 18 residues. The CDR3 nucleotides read TGTGCCAGCAGCCTCTCTTTTGGAGCGGGAGGAGGAACCGGGGAGCTGTTTTTT. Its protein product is CASSLSFGAGGGTGELFF.

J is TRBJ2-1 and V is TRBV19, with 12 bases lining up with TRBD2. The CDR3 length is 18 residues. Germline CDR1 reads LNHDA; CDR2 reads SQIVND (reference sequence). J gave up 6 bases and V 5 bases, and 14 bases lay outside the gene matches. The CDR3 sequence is CASSPYLAGGPFGNEQFF. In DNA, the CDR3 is TGTGCCAGTAGTCCGTACCTAGCGGGAGGGCCGTTTGGCAATGAGCAGTTCTTC.

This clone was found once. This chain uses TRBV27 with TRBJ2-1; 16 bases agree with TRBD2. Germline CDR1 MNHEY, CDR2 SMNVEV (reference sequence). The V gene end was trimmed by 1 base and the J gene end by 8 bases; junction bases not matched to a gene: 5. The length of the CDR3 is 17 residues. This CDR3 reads CASSLLGTSGGVDEQFF. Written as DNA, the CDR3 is TGTGCCAGCAGTTTATTGGGGACTAGCGGGGGGGTCGATGAGCAGTTCTTC.

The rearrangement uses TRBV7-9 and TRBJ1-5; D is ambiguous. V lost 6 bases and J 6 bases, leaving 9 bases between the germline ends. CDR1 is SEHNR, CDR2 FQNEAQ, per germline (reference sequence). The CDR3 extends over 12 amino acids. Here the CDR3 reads CASSRVGQPQHF. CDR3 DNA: TGTGCCAGCAGTCGGGTAGGTCAGCCCCAGCATTTT.

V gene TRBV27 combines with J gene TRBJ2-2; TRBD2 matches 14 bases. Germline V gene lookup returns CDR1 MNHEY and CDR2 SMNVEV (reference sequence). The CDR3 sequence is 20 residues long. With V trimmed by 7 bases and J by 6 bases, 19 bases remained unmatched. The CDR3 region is CASTTFPPGLAGVDPGELFF. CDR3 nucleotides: TGTGCCAGCACAACTTTCCCACCGGGACTAGCGGGAGTGGATCCCGGGGAGCTGTTTTTT.

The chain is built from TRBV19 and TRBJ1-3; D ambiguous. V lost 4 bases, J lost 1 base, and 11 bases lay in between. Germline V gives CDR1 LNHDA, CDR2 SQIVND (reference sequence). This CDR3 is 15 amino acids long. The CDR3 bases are TGTGCCAGTAGTAGGCGGCAGATATCTGGAAACACCATATATTTT. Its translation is CASSRRQISGNTIYF.

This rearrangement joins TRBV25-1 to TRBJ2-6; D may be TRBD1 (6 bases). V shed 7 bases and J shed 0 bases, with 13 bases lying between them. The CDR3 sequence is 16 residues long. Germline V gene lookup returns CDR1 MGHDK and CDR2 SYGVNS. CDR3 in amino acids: CASMGTSSSGANVLTF. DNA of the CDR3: TGTGCCAGCATGGGGACATCAAGCTCTGGGGCCAACGTCCTGACTTTC.

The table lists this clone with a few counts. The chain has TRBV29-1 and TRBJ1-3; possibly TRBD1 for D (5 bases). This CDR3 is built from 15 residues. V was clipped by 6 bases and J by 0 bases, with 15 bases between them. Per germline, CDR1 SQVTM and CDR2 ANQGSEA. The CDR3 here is CSVEIPGLSGNTIYF. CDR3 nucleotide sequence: TGCAGCGTGGAAATCCCGGGACTCTCTGGAAACACCATATATTTT.

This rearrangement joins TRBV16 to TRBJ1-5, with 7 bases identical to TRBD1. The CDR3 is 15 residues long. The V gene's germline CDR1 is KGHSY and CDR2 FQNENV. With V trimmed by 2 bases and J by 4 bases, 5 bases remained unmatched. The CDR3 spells CASSQEAGGNQPQHF. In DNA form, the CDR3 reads TGTGCCAGCAGCCAAGAGGCAGGGGGGAATCAGCCCCAGCATTTT.

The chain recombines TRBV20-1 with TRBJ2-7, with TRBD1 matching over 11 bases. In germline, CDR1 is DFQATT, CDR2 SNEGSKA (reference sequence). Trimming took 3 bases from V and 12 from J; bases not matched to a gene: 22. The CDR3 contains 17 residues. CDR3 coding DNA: TGCAGTGCTAGTGGAGGATCGGTGGGGACAGGGGGGCAAGCGAGGTACTTC. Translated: CSASGGSVGTGGQARYF.

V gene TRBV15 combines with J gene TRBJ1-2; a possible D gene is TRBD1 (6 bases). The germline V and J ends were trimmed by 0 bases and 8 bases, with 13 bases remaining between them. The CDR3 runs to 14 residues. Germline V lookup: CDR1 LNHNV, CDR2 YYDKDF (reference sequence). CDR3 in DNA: TGTGCCACCAGCAGAGATTTGACAGACAGGGGCTACACCTTC. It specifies CATSRDLTDRGYTF.

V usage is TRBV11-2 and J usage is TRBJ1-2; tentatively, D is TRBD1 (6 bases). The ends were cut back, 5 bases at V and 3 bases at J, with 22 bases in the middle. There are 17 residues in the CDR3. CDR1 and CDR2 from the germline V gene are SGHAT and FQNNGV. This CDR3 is CASSQLGDWGRDYGYTF. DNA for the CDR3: TGTGCCAGCAGCCAACTAGGAGACTGGGGGCGCGACTATGGCTACACCTTC.

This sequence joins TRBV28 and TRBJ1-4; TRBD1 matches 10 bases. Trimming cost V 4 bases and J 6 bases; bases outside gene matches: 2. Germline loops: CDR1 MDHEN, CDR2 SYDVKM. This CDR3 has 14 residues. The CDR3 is CASSSGTGDEKLFF. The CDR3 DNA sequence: TGTGCCAGCAGTTCCGGGACAGGGGATGAAAAACTGTTTTTT. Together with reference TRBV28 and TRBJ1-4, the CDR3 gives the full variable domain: DVKVTQSSRYLVKRTGEKVFLECVQDMDHENMFWYRQDPGLGLRLIYFSYDVKMKEKGDIPEGYSVSREKKERFSLILESASTNQTSMYLCASSSGTGDEKLFFGSGTQLSVL.

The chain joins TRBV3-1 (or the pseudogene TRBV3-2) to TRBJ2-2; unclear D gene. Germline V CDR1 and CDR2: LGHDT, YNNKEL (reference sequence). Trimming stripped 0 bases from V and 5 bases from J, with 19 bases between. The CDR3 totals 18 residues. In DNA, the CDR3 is TGTGCCAGCAGCCAAGATTCCCAGAAAAGAGGCCTAACCGGGGAGCTGTTTTTT. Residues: CASSQDSQKRGLTGELFF.

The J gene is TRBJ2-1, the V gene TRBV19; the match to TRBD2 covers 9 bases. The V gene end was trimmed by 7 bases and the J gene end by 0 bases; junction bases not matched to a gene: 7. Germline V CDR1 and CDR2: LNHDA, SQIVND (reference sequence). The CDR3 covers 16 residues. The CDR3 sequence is CASTPGTSFSYNEQFF. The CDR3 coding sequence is TGTGCCAGTACCCCCGGGACTAGCTTCTCCTACAATGAGCAGTTCTTC.

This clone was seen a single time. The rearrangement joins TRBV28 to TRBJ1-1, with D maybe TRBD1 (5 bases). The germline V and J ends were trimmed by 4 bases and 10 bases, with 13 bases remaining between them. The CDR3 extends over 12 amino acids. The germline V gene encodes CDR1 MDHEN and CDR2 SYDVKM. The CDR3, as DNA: TGTGCCAGCAGTTCCCAGGCAAGGGGAGCTTTCTTT. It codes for CASSSQARGAFF.

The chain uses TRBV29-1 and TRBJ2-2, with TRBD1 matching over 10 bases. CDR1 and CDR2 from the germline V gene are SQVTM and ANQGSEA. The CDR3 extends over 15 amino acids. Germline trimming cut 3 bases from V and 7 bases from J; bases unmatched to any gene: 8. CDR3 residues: CSVELGTGEYGELFF. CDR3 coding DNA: TGCAGCGTTGAGCTAGGGACAGGGGAATACGGGGAGCTGTTTTTT.

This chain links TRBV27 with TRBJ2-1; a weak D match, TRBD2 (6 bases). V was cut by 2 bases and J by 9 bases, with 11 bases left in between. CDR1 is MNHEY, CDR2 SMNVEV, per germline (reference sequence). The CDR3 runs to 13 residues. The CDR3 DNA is TGTGCCAGCAGTTTAGTTAAGGAGGGTGAGCAGTTCTTC. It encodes CASSLVKEGEQFF.

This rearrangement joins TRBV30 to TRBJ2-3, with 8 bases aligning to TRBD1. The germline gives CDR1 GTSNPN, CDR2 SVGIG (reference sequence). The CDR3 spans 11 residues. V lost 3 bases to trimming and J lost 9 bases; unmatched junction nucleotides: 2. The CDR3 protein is CAWRSGGTQYF. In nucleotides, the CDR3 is TGTGCCTGGAGGTCAGGGGGCACGCAGTATTTT.

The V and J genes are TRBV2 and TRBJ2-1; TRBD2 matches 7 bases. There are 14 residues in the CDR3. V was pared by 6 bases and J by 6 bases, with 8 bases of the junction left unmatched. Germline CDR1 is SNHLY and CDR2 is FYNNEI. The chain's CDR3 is CASRGLLGSNEQFF. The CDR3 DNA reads TGTGCCAGCAGGGGACTATTAGGGTCCAATGAGCAGTTCTTC.

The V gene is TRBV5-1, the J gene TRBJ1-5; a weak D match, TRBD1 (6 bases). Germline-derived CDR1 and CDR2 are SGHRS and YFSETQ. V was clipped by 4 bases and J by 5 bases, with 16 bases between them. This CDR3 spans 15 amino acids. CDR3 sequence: CASSAPGHPYQPQHF. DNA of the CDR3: TGCGCCAGCAGCGCTCCGGGACACCCCTATCAGCCCCAGCATTTT.

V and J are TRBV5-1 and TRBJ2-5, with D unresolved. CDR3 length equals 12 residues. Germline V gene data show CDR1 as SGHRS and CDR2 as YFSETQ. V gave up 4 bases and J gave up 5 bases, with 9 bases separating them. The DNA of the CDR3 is TGCGCCAGCAGCGCACCCCGGGAGACCCAGTACTTC. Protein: CASSAPRETQYF. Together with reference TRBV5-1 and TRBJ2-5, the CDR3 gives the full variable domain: KAGVTQTPRYLIKTRGQQVTLSCSPISGHRSVSWYQQTPGQGLQFLFEYFSETQRNKGNFPGRFSGRQFSNSRSEMNVSTLELGDSALYLCASSAPRETQYFGPGTRLLVL.

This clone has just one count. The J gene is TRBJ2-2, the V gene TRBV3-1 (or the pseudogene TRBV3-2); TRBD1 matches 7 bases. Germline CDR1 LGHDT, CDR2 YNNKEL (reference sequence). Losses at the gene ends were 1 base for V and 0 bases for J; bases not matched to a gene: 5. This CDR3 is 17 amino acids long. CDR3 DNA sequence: TGTGCCAGCAGCCAAGGCCTTGGGACAGCGAACACCGGGGAGCTGTTTTTT. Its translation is CASSQGLGTANTGELFF.

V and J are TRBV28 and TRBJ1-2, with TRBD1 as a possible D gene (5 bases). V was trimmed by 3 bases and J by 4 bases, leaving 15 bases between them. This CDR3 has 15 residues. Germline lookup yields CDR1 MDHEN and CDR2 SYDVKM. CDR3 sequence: CASSFGGTPLYGYTF. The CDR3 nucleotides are TGTGCCAGCAGTTTTGGGGGGACTCCCCTCTATGGCTACACCTTC.

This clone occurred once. The CDR3 protein is CATSRDPDAGYGYTF. The CDR3 DNA reads as TGTGCCACCAGCAGAGATCCAGACGCAGGATATGGCTACACCTTC. V usage is TRBV15 and J usage is TRBJ1-2; D ambiguous. This CDR3 is built from 15 residues. Germline V gene sequence: CDR1 LNHNV, CDR2 YYDKDF (reference sequence). V lost 0 bases to trimming and J lost 5 bases, with 13 bases between them.

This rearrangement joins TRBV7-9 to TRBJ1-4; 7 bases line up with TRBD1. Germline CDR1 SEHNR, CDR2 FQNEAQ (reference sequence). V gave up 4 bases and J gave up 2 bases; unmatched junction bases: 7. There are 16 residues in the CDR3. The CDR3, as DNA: TGTGCCAGCAGCTCGCCGGACAGGCGGACTAATGAAAAACTGTTTTTT. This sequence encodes CASSSPDRRTNEKLFF. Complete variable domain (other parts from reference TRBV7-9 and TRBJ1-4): DTGVSQNPRHKITKRGQNVTFRCDPISEHNRLYWYRQTLGQGPEFLTYFQNEAQLEKSRLLSDRFSAERPKGSFSTLEIQRTEQGDSAMYLCASSSPDRRTNEKLFFGSGTQLSVL.

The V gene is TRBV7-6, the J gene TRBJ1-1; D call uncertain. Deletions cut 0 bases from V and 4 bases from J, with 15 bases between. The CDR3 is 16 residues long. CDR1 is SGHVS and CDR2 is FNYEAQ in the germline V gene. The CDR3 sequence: CASSLASRWASTEAFF. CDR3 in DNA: TGTGCCAGCAGCTTAGCTTCAAGGTGGGCGAGCACTGAAGCTTTCTTT.

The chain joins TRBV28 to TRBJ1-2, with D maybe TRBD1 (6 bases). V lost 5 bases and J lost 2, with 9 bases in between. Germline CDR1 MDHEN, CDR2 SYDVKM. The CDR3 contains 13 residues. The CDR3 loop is CASSGTSNYGYTF. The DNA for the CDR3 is TGTGCCAGCAGTGGGACATCCAACTATGGCTACACCTTC.